This T cell receptor beta chain appears in the sequencing data of a study of CD8 T cells in ankylosing spondylitis. Study-level points and caveats: The authors reported significant enrichment of disease-linked clones in matched ankylosing spondylitis synovial fluid. Prior work had noted some motif variants in reactive arthritis blood and synovial fluid.

This CDR3 contains 20 residues. The V and J ends lost 2 bases and 2 bases, in that order; junction bases with no gene match: 7. Using quantitative 5'-RACE with molecular barcodes, the authors made TCR beta libraries. TCRdb reprocessed the 5' RACE reads via MiXCR and lists one record per CDR3 protein. The data show roughly 100,000 distinct CDR3 sequences, roughly 8% seen once. This clonotype was recorded at least ten times. Antigen specificity is unknown. The chain uses TRBV12-3 or TRBV12-4 and TRBJ2-6; 15 bases match TRBD2. This clonotype was sampled from a male donor with ankylosing spondylitis or in good health (not recorded which). Sequencing was performed on blood, either unsorted or a sorted T cell fraction (not recorded which). The CDR3 DNA reads TGTGCCAGCAGTTTACGGACTAGCGGGAGGGCCGGTCCTGGGGCCAACGTCCTGACTTTC. Residues: CASSLRTSGRAGPGANVLTF.